This TCR beta chain was identified in a study of CD8 T cells in ankylosing spondylitis. TCRdb re-called the 5' RACE reads with MiXCR, one entry per CDR3 protein. This repertoire shows about 300,000 distinct CDR3 sequences, 9.5% to 13% found once; its top ten account for roughly 9.2%. There are 19 residues in the CDR3. The trim removed 0 bases at V and 3 bases at J, leaving 11 bases unmatched. Per germline, CDR1 DFQATT and CDR2 SNEGSKA (reference sequence). The chain joins TRBV20-1 to TRBJ2-2, with 12 bases fitting TRBD2. The sequence came from a female donor with ankylosing spondylitis or in good health (not recorded which). Sequenced sample: blood, either unsorted or a sorted T cell fraction (not recorded which). The CDR3 region is CSARDFASGGARYTGELFF. The CDR3 region has the DNA TGCAGTGCTAGAGATTTCGCTAGCGGGGGGGCAAGGTACACCGGGGAGCTGTTTTTT.